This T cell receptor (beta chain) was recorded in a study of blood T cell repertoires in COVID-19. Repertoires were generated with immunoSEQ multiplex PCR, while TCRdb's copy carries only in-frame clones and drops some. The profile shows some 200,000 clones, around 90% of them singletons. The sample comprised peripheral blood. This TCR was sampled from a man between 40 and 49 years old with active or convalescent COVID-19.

As DNA, the CDR3 is TGTGCCAGCAGCCAAGGCGGACAGTATGGCTACACCTTC. The encoded protein is CASSQGGQYGYTF. This chain uses TRBV3-1 (or the pseudogene TRBV3-2) with TRBJ1-2; D perhaps matches TRBD1 (6 bases). This CDR3 is 13 amino acids long. Trimming cost V 1 base and J 5 bases, with 8 bases left between them. CDR1 LGHDT and CDR2 YNNKEL come from the germline V gene (reference sequence).